This T cell receptor (beta chain) stems from a study of T cell responses to AZD1222 COVID-19 vaccine. CDR3 length: 14 amino acids. CDR1 is SGHNT and CDR2 is YYREEE in the germline V gene (reference sequence). The V end was cut by 0 bases, the J end by 0 bases, with 6 bases between. This table comes from immunoSEQ multiplex PCR, and its TCRdb copy is limited to in-frame clones, with some not included. The data hold about 140,000 clones, with more than 80% observed a single time. This receptor was taken from an adult in good health. Material: peripheral blood, obtained on day 0 of AZD1222 vaccination. The chain recombines TRBV5-4 with TRBJ1-1, with D perhaps matching TRBD1 (5 bases). The CDR3 sequence: CASSLVGVNTEAFF. The CDR3 nucleotides read TGTGCCAGCAGCTTGGTAGGGGTGAACACTGAAGCTTTCTTT.